This paragraph reports one T cell receptor (beta chain). Its antigen is currently unknown. The record originates from a study of shared clonotypes between healthy human individuals. CDR1 and CDR2 (germline): SNHLY, FYNNEI. This CDR3 comprises 15 residues. The junction had 10 bases not matched to a gene; V was cut back by 5 bases and J by 4 bases. Overall study findings and caveats: Estimated richness values were generally larger in naive subsets than in memory subsets. What limited the represented genetic and exposure-history diversity was the small number of donors.

Some clones are missing from TCRdb's copy, which holds only in-frame ones; the method was immunoSEQ multiplex PCR. The sample shows 600,000 to 700,000 clones, around four fifths of them seen only once. The sequence derives from a woman younger than 45 in good health. The sample taken for sequencing was memory CD4+ T cells sorted from blood. Subset given: CD45RA-negative fraction. The chain couples TRBV2 to TRBJ1-2; the match to TRBD1 covers 7 bases. CDR3 sequence reads: CASSPQGGFSYGYTF. DNA of the CDR3: TGTGCCAGCAGTCCGCAGGGGGGGTTTTCCTATGGCTACACCTTC.